This T cell receptor beta chain was sequenced in a study of OX40 agonist ivuxolimab in advanced cancers. Study results and caveats: Partial responders at 0.1-3.0 mg/kg showed near-lowest clonal expansion.

Trimming removed 2 bases from V and 11 bases from J, with 15 bases in between. The CDR3 has 14 amino acids. Germline V gene sequence: CDR1 MNHEY, CDR2 SMNVEV (reference sequence). TCRdb's table, derived via immunoSEQ multiplex PCR, lists solely in-frame clones and lacks some. The table lists more than 70,000 clones, about 92% of them singletons. On this clone: Its matching antigen is unknown.

Exclusion applied to patients with autoimmune disease history or systemic immunosuppression. The sequences come from CD4+ or CD8+ T cells sorted from blood, collected in a trial of the OX40 agonist ivuxolimab. The chain recombines TRBV27 with TRBJ1-4; a possible D gene is TRBD1 (5 bases). This clonotype was sampled from an adult with an advanced solid tumor such as melanoma, head and neck, liver or kidney cancer. CDR3 sequence (DNA): TGTGCCAGCAGTTTAATGGGACGGGGGGAGAAACTGTTTTTT. Protein sequence: CASSLMGRGEKLFF.